Listed below are T cell receptor beta chains from one sample, sequenced in a study of T cell changes during pregnancy in multiple sclerosis. Measured with immunoSEQ multiplex PCR; TCRdb has only the in-frame clones, and not every one. The sample holds about 57,000 clones, 92% seen once. Sequencing used CD4+ T cells from peripheral blood mononuclear cells, obtained in the second trimester of pregnancy. These receptors were taken from a female donor with multiple sclerosis, enrolled in a pregnancy study. Both conserved end residues are part of each CDR3. Each record gives: J gene, D gene, V gene, clone size, CDR3 protein, CDR3 DNA. The D gene is left open where the match is weak. The size of a clone is reported for some rows only, either as once, few or many, or as a class for expanded clones.

J gene: TRBJ2-7; D gene: TRBD1; V gene: TRBV30; clone size: -; CDR3 protein: CAWSGTGPYEQYF; CDR3 DNA: TGTGCCTGGTCCGGGACAGGTCCCTACGAGCAGTACTTC
J gene: TRBJ2-7; D gene: -; V gene: TRBV10-3; clone size: -; CDR3 protein: CAISEAGTSHEQYF; CDR3 DNA: TGTGCCATCAGTGAGGCGGGAACGAGCCACGAGCAGTACTTC
J gene: TRBJ2-7; D gene: TRBD2; V gene: TRBV5-4; clone size: -; CDR3 protein: CASSGGLAGGLEQYF; CDR3 DNA: TGTGCCAGCAGCGGGGGACTAGCGGGGGGGCTGGAGCAGTACTTC
J gene: TRBJ1-1; D gene: -; V gene: TRBV18; clone size: -; CDR3 protein: CASSPPGGYTEAFF; CDR3 DNA: TGTGCCAGCTCACCACCCGGGGGGTACACTGAAGCTTTCTTT
J gene: TRBJ2-1; D gene: TRBD2; V gene: TRBV5-1; clone size: -; CDR3 protein: CASSLVLAGVEQFF; CDR3 DNA: TGCGCCAGCAGCTTGGTGCTAGCGGGAGTTGAGCAGTTCTTC
J gene: TRBJ1-2; D gene: -; V gene: TRBV6-5; clone size: -; CDR3 protein: CASSYQGAAGGYTF; CDR3 DNA: TGTGCCAGCAGTTACCAGGGTGCCGCCGGGGGCTACACCTTC
J gene: TRBJ2-7; D gene: TRBD2; V gene: TRBV6-1; clone size: -; CDR3 protein: CASSALWAGGQGGNEQYF; CDR3 DNA: TGTGCCAGCAGTGCCCTCTGGGCGGGAGGGCAGGGGGGCAACGAGCAGTACTTC
J gene: TRBJ2-2; D gene: -; V gene: TRBV11-2; clone size: once; CDR3 protein: CASSLQGIRAGELFF; CDR3 DNA: TGTGCCAGCAGCTTGCAGGGTATAAGGGCCGGGGAGCTGTTTTTT
J gene: TRBJ2-2; D gene: TRBD2; V gene: TRBV9; clone size: once; CDR3 protein: CASSVRTSAGELFF; CDR3 DNA: TGTGCCAGCAGCGTAAGGACTAGCGCCGGGGAGCTGTTTTTT
J gene: TRBJ1-2; D gene: TRBD1; V gene: TRBV5-1; clone size: -; CDR3 protein: CASSSGQGVYGYTF; CDR3 DNA: TGCGCCAGCAGCTCGGGACAGGGAGTCTATGGCTACACCTTC
J gene: TRBJ2-3; D gene: TRBD2; V gene: TRBV5-4; clone size: -; CDR3 protein: CASSLGLAGAGTDTQYF; CDR3 DNA: TGTGCCAGCAGCTTGGGACTAGCGGGTGCGGGCACAGATACGCAGTATTTT
J gene: TRBJ1-5; D gene: -; V gene: TRBV4-1; clone size: once; CDR3 protein: CASSPEYNQPQHF; CDR3 DNA: TGCGCCAGCAGTCCAGAATACAATCAGCCCCAGCATTTT
J gene: TRBJ1-1; D gene: -; V gene: TRBV15; clone size: -; CDR3 protein: CATSRGLGRDTEAFF; CDR3 DNA: TGTGCCACCAGCCGCGGTCTGGGGCGAGACACTGAAGCTTTCTTT
J gene: TRBJ1-2; D gene: TRBD1; V gene: TRBV10-3; clone size: once; CDR3 protein: CAISEPTDRGRTTGYTF; CDR3 DNA: TGTGCCATCAGTGAGCCTACCGACAGGGGCCGAACGACGGGCTACACCTTC
J gene: TRBJ2-1; D gene: TRBD1; V gene: TRBV7-6; clone size: -; CDR3 protein: CASSPPGTGYNEQFF; CDR3 DNA: TGTGCCAGCAGCCCGCCCGGGACAGGGTACAATGAGCAGTTCTTC
J gene: TRBJ1-2; D gene: -; V gene: TRBV6-1; clone size: -; CDR3 protein: CASSERDHYGYTF; CDR3 DNA: TGTGCCAGCAGTGAACGGGATCACTATGGCTACACCTTC
J gene: TRBJ1-2; D gene: -; V gene: TRBV9; clone size: -; CDR3 protein: CASSERANYGYTF; CDR3 DNA: TGTGCCAGCAGTGAGCGTGCTAACTATGGCTACACCTTC
J gene: TRBJ2-3; D gene: TRBD2; V gene: TRBV18; clone size: once; CDR3 protein: CASSPTSGGTDTQYF; CDR3 DNA: TGTGCCAGCTCACCGACTAGCGGGGGCACAGATACGCAGTATTTT
J gene: TRBJ2-3; D gene: TRBD1; V gene: TRBV5-6; clone size: once; CDR3 protein: CASSRGQGTDTQYF; CDR3 DNA: TGTGCCAGCAGCCGTGGACAGGGCACAGATACGCAGTATTTT
J gene: TRBJ1-1; D gene: TRBD1; V gene: TRBV5-1; clone size: -; CDR3 protein: CASSLAPGTGVLSSEAFF; CDR3 DNA: TGCGCCAGCAGCTTAGCACCCGGGACAGGGGTCCTGTCGTCAGAAGCTTTCTTT
J gene: TRBJ1-5; D gene: -; V gene: TRBV7-9; clone size: -; CDR3 protein: CASSPSLGAGNQPQHF; CDR3 DNA: TGTGCCAGCAGCCCTTCGTTGGGGGCCGGCAATCAGCCCCAGCATTTT
J gene: TRBJ1-3; D gene: -; V gene: TRBV18; clone size: -; CDR3 protein: CASSLTQGSGNTIYF; CDR3 DNA: TGTGCCAGCTCTCTCACTCAGGGCTCTGGAAACACCATATATTTT
J gene: TRBJ1-4; D gene: TRBD1; V gene: TRBV7-9; clone size: -; CDR3 protein: CASSSTGAINEKLFF; CDR3 DNA: TGTGCCAGCAGCAGCACAGGGGCGATTAATGAAAAACTGTTTTTT
J gene: TRBJ2-1; D gene: TRBD2; V gene: TRBV2; clone size: -; CDR3 protein: CASRIGLAGYNEQFF; CDR3 DNA: TGTGCCAGCAGAATCGGACTAGCGGGTTACAATGAGCAGTTCTTC
J gene: TRBJ1-5; D gene: TRBD1; V gene: TRBV19; clone size: -; CDR3 protein: CASSIPTGAGNQPQHF; CDR3 DNA: TGTGCCAGTAGTATACCAACAGGGGCAGGCAATCAGCCCCAGCATTTT
J gene: TRBJ1-1; D gene: TRBD1; V gene: TRBV18; clone size: -; CDR3 protein: CASSPPSGQGNTEAFF; CDR3 DNA: TGTGCCAGCTCACCACCGTCCGGACAGGGTAATACTGAAGCTTTCTTT
J gene: TRBJ2-7; D gene: -; V gene: TRBV27; clone size: -; CDR3 protein: CASSLRLRQIVEQYF; CDR3 DNA: TGTGCCAGCAGTTTAAGGCTGAGACAGATAGTCGAGCAGTACTTC
J gene: TRBJ1-1; D gene: TRBD1; V gene: TRBV11-2; clone size: -; CDR3 protein: CASSPPGQTFTTSNTEAFF; CDR3 DNA: TGTGCCAGCAGCCCTCCGGGACAGACCTTTACCACATCCAACACTGAAGCTTTCTTT
J gene: TRBJ2-7; D gene: TRBD2; V gene: TRBV5-6; clone size: -; CDR3 protein: CASSISGVSYEQYF; CDR3 DNA: TGTGCCAGCAGCATTAGCGGGGTTTCATACGAGCAGTACTTC
J gene: TRBJ2-5; D gene: TRBD1; V gene: TRBV30; clone size: -; CDR3 protein: CAWSPGQGASETQYF; CDR3 DNA: TGTGCCTGGAGCCCAGGACAGGGGGCATCAGAGACCCAGTACTTC
J gene: TRBJ1-2; D gene: -; V gene: TRBV19; clone size: -; CDR3 protein: CASSPAGGLDYGYTF; CDR3 DNA: TGTGCCAGTAGCCCTGCGGGCGGGTTGGACTATGGCTACACCTTC
J gene: TRBJ2-7; D gene: -; V gene: TRBV19; clone size: -; CDR3 protein: CASSPERGKLTYEQYF; CDR3 DNA: TGTGCCAGTAGTCCCGAGCGAGGGAAGTTAACCTACGAGCAGTACTTC